This T cell receptor (beta chain) was recovered during a study of blood T cell repertoires in COVID-19 (dated by TCRdb to about 2020). Context from the whole study: Samples from collaborators originated in the United States, Italy and Spain and spanned both the acute and convalescent phases of COVID-19. The prospective study material was composed of cDNA or gDNA derived from T cells, B-cell-depleted T cells, or PBMCs. The dataset comprised deeply sampled blood TCRbeta repertoires from subjects exposed to, actively infected with, or recovered from COVID-19. The repertoires were made available in a free public database intended to serve as a resource for research on the immune response to SARS-CoV-2. The samples were drawn from two sources: the first 160 participants of the ongoing ImmuneRACE study, and 1,200 or so subjects contributed by 6 global collaborators. A de-identified subject ID, COVID-19 status, age in years and sex were almost always included in the sample metadata. Where available, HLA class I and class II types were obtained from metadata supplied by the sample provider rather than from assay-based typing.

Results the study describes overall, beyond this receptor: Clinical and demographic metadata were provided uncurated, with the amount varying by source and participant.

One collaborating source in Seattle enrolled patients while the patients were actively infected and followed the patients over time throughout the course of disease. Each collaborating institution followed its own protocols to collect whole blood in K2EDTA tubes. Collaborator samples were shipped for TCRbeta analysis as frozen whole blood, isolated PBMCs, or DNA extracted from either sample type. This clone came up a few times. Its antigen remains undetermined. No base-level quality is on record; no much larger clone is a single base apart. TCRbeta CDR3 regions were amplified from genomic DNA using the immunoSEQ Assay, a bias-controlled multiplex PCR. In the authors' own workflow: The number of nucleated cells in each sample was estimated by amplification of reference gene primers within the assay. Sequence reads were collapsed and filtered to measure the absolute abundance of every unique TCRbeta CDR3 rearrangement. For each sample, productive Simpson clonality was calculated as the square root of Simpson's diversity index over productive rearrangements. This immuneACCESS table, as held by TCRdb, lists in-frame sequences with V and J called but not all clones. Of the missing ones, under half trace to an unresolved V gene in checked studies; the others have no known cause. Clone size and V and J calls were adopted from that table, with D and trimming inferred from the DNA. The table for this sample lists more than 200,000 clones; roughly nine tenths of them were counted only once. The top ten clones comprise about 10% of the sample.

CDR3 length: 13 amino acids, cysteine to phenylalanine. Here the CDR3 DNA is all that survives: 39 bases in frame from base 1. From the germline V gene, CDR1 is WSHSY and CDR2 is SAAADI. The V and J ends are trimmed by 6 bases and 0 bases, leaving 7 bases between them. This clonotype was sampled from a woman in her forties or fifties with COVID-19, enrolled during active disease. The chain employs TRBV10-2 and TRBJ2-3, with the D segment identity uncertain. Sequenced sample: peripheral blood. The CDR3 protein is CASRGTSTDTQYF. In nucleotides, the sequence is TGCGCCAGCAGGGGCACTAGCACAGATACGCAGTATTTT.